This is a list of T cell receptor beta chains from one sample in a study of CD8 T cells in ankylosing spondylitis. TCRdb analysed the 5' RACE reads with MiXCR anew, one entry per CDR3 protein. The repertoire has some 130,000 distinct CDR3 sequences, roughly 17% of them found once; the top ten carry about 33%. The sample was blood, either unsorted or a sorted T cell fraction (not recorded which). These receptors originate from a male donor with ankylosing spondylitis. Each CDR3 is given with its conserved first and last residue.

J: TRBJ1-1
V: TRBV11-2
CDR3: CASTPAGTLNTEAFF

J: TRBJ1-1
V: TRBV7-3
CDR3: CASSRWLGTEAFF

J: TRBJ2-3
V: TRBV12-3/TRBV12-4
CDR3: CASSSGVSTDTQYF

J: TRBJ2-7
V: TRBV29-1
CDR3: CSVEDPGFSYEQYF

J: TRBJ2-7
V: TRBV20-1
CDR3: CSARGQDSYEQYF

J: TRBJ2-3
V: TRBV29-1
CDR3: CSVEEPRTLDTQYF

J: TRBJ2-7
V: TRBV7-7
CDR3: CASSQVGGSSEQYF

J: TRBJ1-1
V: TRBV9
CDR3: CASSVARRNTEAFF

J: TRBJ2-5
V: TRBV29-1
CDR3: CSVEEVAQETQYF

J: TRBJ2-3
V: TRBV6-5
CDR3: CASSFTGTGVDGDTQYF

J: TRBJ1-5
V: TRBV3-1
CDR3: CASSRDRMNQPQHF

J: TRBJ2-5
V: TRBV29-1
CDR3: CSVEEGTGTGTQYF

J: TRBJ1-1
V: TRBV6-6
CDR3: CASSYTTEAFF

J: TRBJ1-1
V: TRBV4-2
CDR3: CASSQDRETEAFF

J: TRBJ2-1
V: TRBV5-1
CDR3: CASSLDSAGASNEQFF

J: TRBJ2-1
V: TRBV27
CDR3: CASSGPRSYNEQFF

J: TRBJ2-7
V: TRBV12-3/TRBV12-4
CDR3: CASSGTGLLYEQYF

J: TRBJ2-1
V: TRBV12-3/TRBV12-4
CDR3: CASSLRDIYEQFF

J: TRBJ1-3
V: TRBV27
CDR3: CASSTRVPRRGNTIYF

J: TRBJ2-3
V: TRBV7-9
CDR3: CASRRAGGSTDTQYF

J: TRBJ2-2
V: TRBV11-2
CDR3: CASSLVGLAGGGTGELFF

J: TRBJ2-5
V: TRBV6-5
CDR3: CASSYSGGGFLETQYF

J: TRBJ2-7
V: TRBV29-1
CDR3: CSVEGVAEQYF